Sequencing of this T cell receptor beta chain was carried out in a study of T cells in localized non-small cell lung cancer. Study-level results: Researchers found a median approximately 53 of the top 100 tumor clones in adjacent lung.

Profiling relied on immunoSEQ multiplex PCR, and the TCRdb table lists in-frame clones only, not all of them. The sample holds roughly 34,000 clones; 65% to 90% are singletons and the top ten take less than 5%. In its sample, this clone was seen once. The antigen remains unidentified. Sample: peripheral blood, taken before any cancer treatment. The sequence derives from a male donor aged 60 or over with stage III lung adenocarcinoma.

The CDR3 coding sequence is TGTGCCAGCAGACCGGGACAGGTTTCGGGTGAGCAGTTCTTC. The encoded protein is CASRPGQVSGEQFF. V and J are TRBV27 and TRBJ2-1, with TRBD1 identical over 8 bases. The CDR3 contains 14 residues. Germline CDR1 is MNHEY and CDR2 is SMNVEV (reference sequence). After removal of 6 bases from V and 9 bases from J, the junction contained 10 bases not matched to a gene.